This entry is about one T cell receptor (beta chain). This clonotype showed up many times. Its antigen remains unidentified. Base-call qualities are not available, and no considerably larger clone is one nucleotide away. This sample is part of a study of T cells in Graves' hyperthyroidism and ophthalmopathy (dated by TCRdb to about 2019). In the study overall: Peripheral blood was collected at initial diagnosis, before any treatment. To identify distinguishing TCR V-J signatures, a discovery cohort of around 98 patients was used, comprising 40 to 45 with Graves' ophthalmopathy and around 60 with stable Graves' hyperthyroidism. Prospective prediction of ophthalmopathy was tested in an independent validation cohort of 18 to 20 hyperthyroidism patients and approximately 17 patients who later progressed to ophthalmopathy. The roughly 91 discovery patients were randomly divided into training and test sets at a 7:3 ratio. In roughly six Graves' hyperthyroidism patients, the study also compared T-cell repertoires from thyroid tissue with T-cell repertoires from blood. Following sampling, methimazole starting at 30 mg daily was given to hyperthyroidism patients, and high-dose intravenous methylprednisolone was given to ophthalmopathy patients. The paper reports TCR Vbeta CDR3 sequencing of 140 or so peripheral blood samples: approximately 41 ophthalmopathy, around 80 hyperthyroidism and approximately 17 progressor patients. The paper's findings and limits, for the study overall: In validation, progression to ophthalmopathy was predicted by the model with roughly 69% sensitivity and just over 72% specificity, a median of about 6 months before onset. In cross-validation, a model built on a 13 V-J signature told ophthalmopathy apart from stable hyperthyroidism with under 90% sensitivity and approximately 81% specificity, and in testing the same model reached 80%/75%. Sample size was not statistically predetermined, and blinding of investigators to group allocation was not performed. Most expanded thyroid clonotypes (frequency above 0.001) were also found in blood, which suggests that blood repertoires may mirror thyroid immune responses.

Graves' hyperthyroidism was defined as stable when no progression to ophthalmopathy occurred over 18 months of follow-up. The hyperthyroidism patients were between 18 and 65 years old and newly diagnosed, with a disease duration of less than 2 months. The study excluded patients with uncontrolled infections, other autoimmune diseases, pregnancy or lactation. Diagnoses were established on the basis of clinical symptoms, serum thyroxine and TRAb, thyroid ultrasound, and orbital computed tomography. PBMCs were separated from approximately 9.9 ml of fresh peripheral blood using Ficoll-Paque density gradient centrifugation. Total RNA was extracted with Trizol reagent, and quality was checked on an Agilent 2100 Bioanalyzer. The germline V gene (reference sequence) supplies CDR1 MNHEY and CDR2 SMNVEV. Measured from the cysteine to the phenylalanine, the CDR3 is 12 residues long. The CDR3 DNA has 36 bases and is translated from base 1. V was cut back by 5 bases and J by 6 bases, leaving a gap of 11 bases between them.

The TCR beta CDR3 regions were amplified from the RNA transcripts. A first-round RT-PCR of the TCR CDR3 used the HTBI primer set with the Qiagen OneStep RT-PCR kit. Libraries were constructed in a second round of multiplex PCR, after which size selection and purification were carried out. Sequencing of the libraries was done on an Illumina HiSeq2000 using paired-end 100 bp reads. In the authors' own workflow: SOAPnuke was used to process the raw data, with reads discarded if the reads contained adapters or uncalled bases, had a mean Phred below 15, or lacked an exact constant-primer or identifier match. High-quality paired reads were merged using COPE v1.2.5, and each unique nucleotide sequence was defined as a clonotype. Clonotypes were aligned to IMGT TRBV, TRBD and TRBJ reference segments using MiTCR v1.1. Analysis was restricted to V-J combinations with a frequency above 0.0001, which covered 98% to 99.2% of repertoires. The TCS score was defined as F50 (clonal expansion) divided by E x V (chaos), with BLOSUM62-based TCRdist calculated between CDR3 peptides within each V-J. Welch's t-statistics and random forest reduced approximately 520 V-J features to 13, which were used in a naive Bayes classifier (R e1071). TCRdb applied fastp at Q25 and MiXCR to the public reads, then kept only in-frame beta chains. Merged by CDR3 protein, the rows form single entries marked with the most common genes and DNA. The authors' filters were not applied to this entry. Recorded for this sample are hundreds of thousands of distinct CDR3 sequences; 16% of them occurred a single time. The leading ten clones occupy 18% of the sample.

The sequence joins TRBV27 to TRBJ2-7; a tentative D call is TRBD1 (6 bases match). The sequence derives from a woman under 30 with Graves' hyperthyroidism. The sample consisted of blood. The sequenced DNA: TGTGCCAGCAGTCGTTTAGGGGGCGAGCAGTACTTC. It specifies CASSRLGGEQYF.